This T cell receptor (beta chain) came from a study of blood T cells in healthy people across ages. Study conclusions and caveats: Expanded clonotype changes were possibly confounded by unknown donor CMV status. Using unsorted PBMCs precluded a conclusive naive versus antigen-experienced comparison. Donors of long life had a larger count of naive CD4+ cells and greater diversity than aged donors. Total diversity from one million sequenced T cells was likely underestimated.

In germline, CDR1 is MGHRA, CDR2 YSYEKL. The CDR3 consists of 16 residues. To note about this clonotype: Its antigen is currently unknown.

Alongside a J-beta primer mix, a sample-barcoded 5' primer served in a second PCR lasting about 6 to 12 cycles. Each CDR3 protein gets one entry after TCRdb re-called the 5' RACE reads with MiXCR. The table records 1.2 million to 1.5 million distinct CDR3 sequences, around 42% of them present only once. The gene calls are TRBV4-1 and TRBJ2-5; 9 bases agree with TRBD2. The assigned J gene may be wrong: the sequence end matches TRBJ2-7 better. The sequence came from a woman aged 18-35 years in good health. The sample comprised blood. This CDR3 is CASSQDKAGGFYEQYF. CDR3 nucleotides: TGCGCCAGCAGCCAAGACAAAGCGGGGGGTTTTTACGAGCAGTACTTC.